The 4 T cell receptor beta chains below were found in one sample sequenced in a study of blood T cells in healthy people across ages. Then a second PCR, running roughly 7 to 11 cycles, was carried out with a sample-barcoded 5' primer and a J-beta primer mix. Each CDR3 protein gets one entry after TCRdb re-called the 5' RACE reads with MiXCR. This sample yields roughly 1,800,000 distinct CDR3 sequences, of which roughly 50% are seen a single time; approximately 2% belongs to the top ten. Sequencing was done on a sample of blood. The receptors come from a woman aged 35 to 49 in good health.

This clonotype was observed once. The junction does not match germline at one end; this may be a read error. The CDR3 DNA sequence: TGCAGTGCCAGACAGGGAGTCGAAGAGACCCTGTACTTC. Residues: CSARQGVEETLYF. The chain recombines TRBV20-1 with TRBJ2-5; 7 positions agree with TRBD1. The CDR3 runs to 13 residues. Germline values: CDR1 DFQATT, CDR2 SNEGSKA (reference sequence).

V usage is TRBV6-5 and J usage is TRBJ1-5, with 9 bases matching TRBD1. Germline CDR1 MNHEY, CDR2 SVGAGI. The CDR3 is made up of 15 amino acids. The V gene end was trimmed by 8 bases and the J gene end by 3 bases; junction bases not matched to a gene: 8. The CDR3 spells CASGENRGLNQPQHF. DNA for the CDR3: TGTGCCAGCGGAGAAAACAGGGGGCTCAATCAGCCCCAGCATTTT.

This clonotype was detected a few times. This chain joins TRBV20-1 and TRBJ2-5; TRBD1 or TRBD2 may be the D gene (5 bases each). The CDR3 is made up of 14 amino acids. Looked up from germline, CDR1 is DFQATT and CDR2 is SNEGSKA (reference sequence). Deletions cut 8 bases from V and 5 bases from J, with 21 bases between. This CDR3 reads CSPSRVREGETQYF. The CDR3 nucleotides read TGCAGTCCCAGTAGGGTGAGAGAGGGGGAGACCCAGTACTTC.

This chain joins TRBV4-1 and TRBJ2-1; TRBD1 might be the D (5 bases). Between the trimmed V and J ends, which lost 0 bases and 3 bases, there was a span of 12 bases. The CDR3 contains 16 residues. From germline, CDR1 is MGHRA and CDR2 YSYEKL. The CDR3 spells CASSQDSGLNYNEQFF. CDR3 nucleotide sequence: TGCGCCAGCAGCCAAGACTCAGGGCTCAACTACAATGAGCAGTTCTTC.